The table lists the clone carrying this T cell receptor beta chain with a count of one. The source of the sample is a study of technical replicates of blood from several donors. Profiled with immunoSEQ multiplex PCR; TCRdb holds only in-frame clones, not every one. Of about 68,000 clones listed, less than 98% are singletons. This TCR derives from a human donor in good health. Sequencing was carried out using T cells isolated from PBMCs.

This chain's CDR3 is CASSLTGQGRYETQYF. The CDR3 DNA reads TGTGCCAGCAGCTTAACGGGACAGGGAAGATATGAGACCCAGTACTTC. The J gene is TRBJ2-5, the V gene TRBV7-3; 9 nucleotides agree with TRBD1. V was pared by 0 bases and J by 5 bases, with 7 bases of the junction left unmatched. Germline lookup yields CDR1 SGHTA and CDR2 FQGTGA. The CDR3 loop spans 16 amino acids.